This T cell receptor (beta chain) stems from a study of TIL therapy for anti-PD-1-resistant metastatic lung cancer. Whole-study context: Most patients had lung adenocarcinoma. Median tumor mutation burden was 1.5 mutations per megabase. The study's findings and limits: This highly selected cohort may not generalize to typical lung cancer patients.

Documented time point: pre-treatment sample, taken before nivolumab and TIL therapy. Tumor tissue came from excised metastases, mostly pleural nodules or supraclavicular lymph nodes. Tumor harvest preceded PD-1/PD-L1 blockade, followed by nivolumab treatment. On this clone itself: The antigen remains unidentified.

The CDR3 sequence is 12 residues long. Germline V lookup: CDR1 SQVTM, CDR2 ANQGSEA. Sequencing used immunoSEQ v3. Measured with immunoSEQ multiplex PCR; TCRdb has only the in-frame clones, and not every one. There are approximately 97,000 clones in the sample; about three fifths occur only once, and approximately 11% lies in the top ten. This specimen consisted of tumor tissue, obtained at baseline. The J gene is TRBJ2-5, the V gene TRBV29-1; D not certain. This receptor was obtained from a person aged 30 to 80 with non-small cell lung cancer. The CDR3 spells CSLRHMQETQYF. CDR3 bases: TGCTCCCTCAGACATATGCAAGAGACCCAGTACTTC.